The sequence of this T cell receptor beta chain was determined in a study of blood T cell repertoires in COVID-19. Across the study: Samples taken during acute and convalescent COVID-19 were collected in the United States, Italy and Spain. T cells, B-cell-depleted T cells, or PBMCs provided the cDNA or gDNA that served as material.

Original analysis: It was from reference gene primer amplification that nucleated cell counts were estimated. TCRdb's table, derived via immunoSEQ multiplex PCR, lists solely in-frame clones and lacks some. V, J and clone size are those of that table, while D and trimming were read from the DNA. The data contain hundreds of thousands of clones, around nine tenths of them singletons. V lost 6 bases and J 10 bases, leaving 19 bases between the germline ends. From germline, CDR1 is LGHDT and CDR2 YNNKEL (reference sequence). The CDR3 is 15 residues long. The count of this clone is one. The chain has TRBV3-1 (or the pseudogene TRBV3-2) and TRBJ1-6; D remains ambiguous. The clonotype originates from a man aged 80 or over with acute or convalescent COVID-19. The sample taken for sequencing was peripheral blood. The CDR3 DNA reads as TGTGCCAGCAGACCAATGGCGGGTTCAGAGTCACCCCTCCACTTT. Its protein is CASRPMAGSESPLHF.